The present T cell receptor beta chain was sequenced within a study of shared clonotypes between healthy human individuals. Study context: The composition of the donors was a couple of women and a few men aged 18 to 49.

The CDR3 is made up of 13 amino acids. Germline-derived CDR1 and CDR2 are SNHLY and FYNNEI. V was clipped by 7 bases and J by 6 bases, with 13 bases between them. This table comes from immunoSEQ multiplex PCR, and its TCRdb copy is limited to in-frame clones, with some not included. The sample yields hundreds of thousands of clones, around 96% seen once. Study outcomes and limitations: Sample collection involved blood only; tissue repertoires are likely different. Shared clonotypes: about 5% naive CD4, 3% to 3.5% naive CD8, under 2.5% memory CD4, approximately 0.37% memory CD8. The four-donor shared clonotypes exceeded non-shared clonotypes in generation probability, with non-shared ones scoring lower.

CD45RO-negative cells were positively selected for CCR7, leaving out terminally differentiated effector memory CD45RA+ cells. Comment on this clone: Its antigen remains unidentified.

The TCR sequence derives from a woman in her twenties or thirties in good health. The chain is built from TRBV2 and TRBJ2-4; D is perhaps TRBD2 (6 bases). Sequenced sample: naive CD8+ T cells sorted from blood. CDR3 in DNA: TGTGCCAGCAAGGAGGGTGAGAGAAACATTCAGTACTTC. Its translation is CASKEGERNIQYF.